This is a list of T cell receptor beta chains from one sample in a study of Ad26.COV2.S vaccination and SARS-CoV-2 variants. Sequenced by immunoSEQ multiplex PCR; TCRdb stores in-frame clones only, minus some. In the table there are 200,000 to 300,000 clones, approximately 90% of which are singletons. The source material was peripheral blood, sampled in a trial of Ad26.COV2.S vaccine versus placebo. Receptors originate from a person aged 18-65 years who received the Ad26.COV2.S COVID-19 vaccine or a placebo. The CDR3 runs from the conserved cysteine through the conserved F or W.

v_gene	j_gene	len	CDR3aa
TRBV30	TRBJ1-1	14	CAWGTGQGYNEAFF
TRBV2	TRBJ1-2	13	CASSGRAPYGYTF
TRBV5-4	TRBJ1-3	16	CASSFGQGGSGNTIYF
TRBV29-1	TRBJ2-3	13	CSVESPVADTQYF
TRBV7-8	TRBJ1-1	15	CASSWLTGGFTEAFF
TRBV7-9	TRBJ1-1	15	CASSLGVGSYTEAFF
TRBV27	TRBJ1-5	13	CASSFRNNQPQHF
TRBV4-3	TRBJ2-1	18	CASSQDPTGVSSYNEQFF
TRBV12-3/TRBV12-4	TRBJ2-3	12	CASWRGTDTQYF
TRBV30	TRBJ2-7	12	CAWSPSSYEQYF